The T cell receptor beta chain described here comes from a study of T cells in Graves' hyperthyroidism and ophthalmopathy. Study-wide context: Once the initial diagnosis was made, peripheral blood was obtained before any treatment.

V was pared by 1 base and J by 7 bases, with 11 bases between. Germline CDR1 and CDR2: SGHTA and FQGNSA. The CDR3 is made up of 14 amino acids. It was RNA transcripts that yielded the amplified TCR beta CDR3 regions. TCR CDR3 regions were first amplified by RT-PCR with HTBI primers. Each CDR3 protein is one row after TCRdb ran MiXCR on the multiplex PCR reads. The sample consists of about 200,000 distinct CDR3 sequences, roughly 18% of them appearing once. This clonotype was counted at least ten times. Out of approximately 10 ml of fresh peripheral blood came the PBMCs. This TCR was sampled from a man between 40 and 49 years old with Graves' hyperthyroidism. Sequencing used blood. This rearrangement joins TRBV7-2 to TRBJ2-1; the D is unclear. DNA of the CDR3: TGTGCCAGCAGCTTAGACGGGTTTGGGAATGAGCAGTTCTTC. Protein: CASSLDGFGNEQFF. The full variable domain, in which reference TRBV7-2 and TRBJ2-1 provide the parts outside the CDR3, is GAGVSQSPSNKVTEKGKDVELRCDPISGHTALYWYRQSLGQGLEFLIYFQGNSAPDKSGLPSDRFSAERTGGSVSTLTIQRTQQEDSAVYLCASSLDGFGNEQFFGPGTRLTVL.